This T cell receptor (beta chain) was sequenced in a study of T cells in Graves' hyperthyroidism and ophthalmopathy. This clonotype has just a few counts. Germline V gene sequence: CDR1 MNHEY, CDR2 SVGEGT. Trimming pared 7 bases from V and 11 bases from J, leaving 17 bases between. This CDR3 has 12 amino acids. RNA transcripts yielded amplified TCR beta CDR3 regions. With the HTBI primer set, the TCR CDR3 went through a first round of RT-PCR. MiXCR was run by TCRdb on the multiplex PCR reads, yielding one entry per CDR3 protein. The sample holds about 360,000 distinct CDR3 sequences; approximately 13% are singletons and the top ten take around a tenth.

The chain couples TRBV6-2 or TRBV6-3 to TRBJ1-1, with D uncertain. Sample: blood. This receptor was taken from a woman younger than 35 with Graves' hyperthyroidism. The CDR3 is CASTSLDPYAFF. CDR3 nucleotides: TGTGCCAGCACGTCGTTGGACCCCTACGCTTTCTTT.